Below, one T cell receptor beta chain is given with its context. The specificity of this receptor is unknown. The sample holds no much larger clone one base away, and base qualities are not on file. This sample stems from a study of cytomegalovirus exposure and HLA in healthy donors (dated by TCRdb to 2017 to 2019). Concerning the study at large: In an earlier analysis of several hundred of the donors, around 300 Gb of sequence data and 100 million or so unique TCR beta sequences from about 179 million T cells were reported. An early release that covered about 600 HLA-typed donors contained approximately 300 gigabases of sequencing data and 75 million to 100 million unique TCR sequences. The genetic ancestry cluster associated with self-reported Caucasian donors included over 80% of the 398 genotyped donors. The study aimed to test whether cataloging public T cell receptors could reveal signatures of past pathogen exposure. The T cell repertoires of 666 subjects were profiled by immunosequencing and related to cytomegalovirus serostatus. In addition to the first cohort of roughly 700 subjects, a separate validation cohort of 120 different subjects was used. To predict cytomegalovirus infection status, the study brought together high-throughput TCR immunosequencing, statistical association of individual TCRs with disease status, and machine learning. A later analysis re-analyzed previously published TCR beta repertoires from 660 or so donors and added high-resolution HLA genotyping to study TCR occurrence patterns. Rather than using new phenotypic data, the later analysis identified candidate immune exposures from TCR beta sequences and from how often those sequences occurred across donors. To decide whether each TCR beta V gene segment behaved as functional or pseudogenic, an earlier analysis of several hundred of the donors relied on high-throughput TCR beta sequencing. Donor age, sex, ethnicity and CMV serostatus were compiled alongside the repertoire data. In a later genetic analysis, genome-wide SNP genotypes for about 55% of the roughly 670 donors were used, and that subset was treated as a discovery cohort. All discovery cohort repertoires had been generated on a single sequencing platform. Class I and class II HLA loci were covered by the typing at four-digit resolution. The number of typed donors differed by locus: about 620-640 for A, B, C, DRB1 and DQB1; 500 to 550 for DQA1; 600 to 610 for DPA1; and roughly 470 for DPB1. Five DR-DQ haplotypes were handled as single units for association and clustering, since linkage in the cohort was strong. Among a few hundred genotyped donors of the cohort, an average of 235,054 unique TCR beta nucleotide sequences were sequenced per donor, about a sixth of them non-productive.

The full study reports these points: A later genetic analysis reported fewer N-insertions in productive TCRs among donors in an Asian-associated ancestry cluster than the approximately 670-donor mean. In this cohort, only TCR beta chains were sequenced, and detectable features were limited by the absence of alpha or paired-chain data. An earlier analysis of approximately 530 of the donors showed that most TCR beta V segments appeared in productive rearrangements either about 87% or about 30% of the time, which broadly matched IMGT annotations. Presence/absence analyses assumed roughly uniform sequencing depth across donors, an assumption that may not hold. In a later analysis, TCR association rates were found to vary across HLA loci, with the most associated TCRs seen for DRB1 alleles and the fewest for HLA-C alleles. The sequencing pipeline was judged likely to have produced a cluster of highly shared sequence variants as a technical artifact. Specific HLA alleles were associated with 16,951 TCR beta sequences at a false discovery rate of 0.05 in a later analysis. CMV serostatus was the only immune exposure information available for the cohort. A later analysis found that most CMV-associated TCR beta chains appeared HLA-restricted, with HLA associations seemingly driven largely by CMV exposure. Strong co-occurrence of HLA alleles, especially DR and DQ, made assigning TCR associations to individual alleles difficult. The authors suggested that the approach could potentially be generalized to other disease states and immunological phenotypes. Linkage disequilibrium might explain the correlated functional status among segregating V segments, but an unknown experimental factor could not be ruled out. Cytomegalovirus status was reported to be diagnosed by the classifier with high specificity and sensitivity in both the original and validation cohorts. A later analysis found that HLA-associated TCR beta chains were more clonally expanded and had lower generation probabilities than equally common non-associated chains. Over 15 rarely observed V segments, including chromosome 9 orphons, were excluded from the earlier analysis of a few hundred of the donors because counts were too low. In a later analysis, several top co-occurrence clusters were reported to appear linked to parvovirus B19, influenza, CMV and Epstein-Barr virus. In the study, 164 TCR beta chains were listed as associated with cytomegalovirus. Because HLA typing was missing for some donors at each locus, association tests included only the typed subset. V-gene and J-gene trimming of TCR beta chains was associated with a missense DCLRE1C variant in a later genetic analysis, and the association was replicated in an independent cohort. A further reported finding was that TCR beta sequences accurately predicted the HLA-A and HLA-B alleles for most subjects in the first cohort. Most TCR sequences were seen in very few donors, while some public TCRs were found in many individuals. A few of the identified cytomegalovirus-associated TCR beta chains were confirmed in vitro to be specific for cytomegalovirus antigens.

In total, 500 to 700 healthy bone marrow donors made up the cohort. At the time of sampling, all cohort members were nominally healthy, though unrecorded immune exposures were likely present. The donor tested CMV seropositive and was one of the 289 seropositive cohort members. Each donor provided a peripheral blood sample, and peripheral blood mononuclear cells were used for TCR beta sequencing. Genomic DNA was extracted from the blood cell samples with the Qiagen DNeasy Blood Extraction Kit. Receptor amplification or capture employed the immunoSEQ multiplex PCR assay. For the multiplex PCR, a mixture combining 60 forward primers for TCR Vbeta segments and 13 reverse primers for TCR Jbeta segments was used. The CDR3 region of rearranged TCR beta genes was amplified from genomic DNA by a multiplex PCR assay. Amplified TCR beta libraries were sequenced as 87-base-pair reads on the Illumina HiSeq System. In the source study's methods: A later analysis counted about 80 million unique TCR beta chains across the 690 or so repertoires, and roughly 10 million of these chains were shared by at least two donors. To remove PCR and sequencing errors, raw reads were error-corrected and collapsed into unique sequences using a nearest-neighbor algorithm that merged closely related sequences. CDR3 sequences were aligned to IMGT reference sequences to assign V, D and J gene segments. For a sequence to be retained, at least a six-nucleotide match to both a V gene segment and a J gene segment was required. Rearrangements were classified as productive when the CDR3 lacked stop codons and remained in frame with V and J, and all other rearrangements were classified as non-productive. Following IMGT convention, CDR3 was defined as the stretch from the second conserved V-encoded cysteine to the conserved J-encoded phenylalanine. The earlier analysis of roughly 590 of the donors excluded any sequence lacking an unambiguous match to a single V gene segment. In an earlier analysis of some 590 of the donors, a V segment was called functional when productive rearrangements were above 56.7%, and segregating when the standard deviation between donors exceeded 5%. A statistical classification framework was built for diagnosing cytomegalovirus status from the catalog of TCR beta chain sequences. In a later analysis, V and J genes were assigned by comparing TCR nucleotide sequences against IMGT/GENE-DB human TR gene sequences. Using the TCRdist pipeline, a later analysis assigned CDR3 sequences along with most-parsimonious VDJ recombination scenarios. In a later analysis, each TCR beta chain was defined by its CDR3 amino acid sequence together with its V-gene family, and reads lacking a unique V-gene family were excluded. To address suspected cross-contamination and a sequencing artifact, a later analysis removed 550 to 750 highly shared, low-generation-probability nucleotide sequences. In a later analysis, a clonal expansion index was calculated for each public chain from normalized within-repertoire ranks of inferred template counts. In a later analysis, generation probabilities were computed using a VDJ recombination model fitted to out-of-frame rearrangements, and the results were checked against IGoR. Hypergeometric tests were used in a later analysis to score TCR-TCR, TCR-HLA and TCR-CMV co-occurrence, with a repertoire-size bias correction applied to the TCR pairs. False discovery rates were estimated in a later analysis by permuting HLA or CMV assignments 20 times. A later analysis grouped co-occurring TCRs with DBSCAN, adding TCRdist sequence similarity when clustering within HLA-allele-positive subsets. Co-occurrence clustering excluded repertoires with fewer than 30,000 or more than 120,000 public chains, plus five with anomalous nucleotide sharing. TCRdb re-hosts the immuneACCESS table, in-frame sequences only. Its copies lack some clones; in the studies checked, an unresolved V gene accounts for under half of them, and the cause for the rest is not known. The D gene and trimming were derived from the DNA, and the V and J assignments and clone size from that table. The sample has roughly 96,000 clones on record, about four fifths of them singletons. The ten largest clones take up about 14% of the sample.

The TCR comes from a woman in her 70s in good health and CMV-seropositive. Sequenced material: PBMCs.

The base sequence is TGCAGCGTTGGGGGGAGGTTGAACACTGAAGCTTTCTTT. This is translated as CSVGGRLNTEAFF. The rearranged chain carries TRBV29-1 and TRBJ1-1; TRBD1 might be the D gene, on 5 matching bases. CDR3 length: 13 amino acids, cysteine to phenylalanine. Kept here is only the CDR3 DNA, which spans 39 bases and is read in frame from base 1. V drops 4 bases and J drops 0 bases, leaving 9 bases in between. CDR1 and CDR2 are read off the germline V gene as SQVTM and ANQGSEA.